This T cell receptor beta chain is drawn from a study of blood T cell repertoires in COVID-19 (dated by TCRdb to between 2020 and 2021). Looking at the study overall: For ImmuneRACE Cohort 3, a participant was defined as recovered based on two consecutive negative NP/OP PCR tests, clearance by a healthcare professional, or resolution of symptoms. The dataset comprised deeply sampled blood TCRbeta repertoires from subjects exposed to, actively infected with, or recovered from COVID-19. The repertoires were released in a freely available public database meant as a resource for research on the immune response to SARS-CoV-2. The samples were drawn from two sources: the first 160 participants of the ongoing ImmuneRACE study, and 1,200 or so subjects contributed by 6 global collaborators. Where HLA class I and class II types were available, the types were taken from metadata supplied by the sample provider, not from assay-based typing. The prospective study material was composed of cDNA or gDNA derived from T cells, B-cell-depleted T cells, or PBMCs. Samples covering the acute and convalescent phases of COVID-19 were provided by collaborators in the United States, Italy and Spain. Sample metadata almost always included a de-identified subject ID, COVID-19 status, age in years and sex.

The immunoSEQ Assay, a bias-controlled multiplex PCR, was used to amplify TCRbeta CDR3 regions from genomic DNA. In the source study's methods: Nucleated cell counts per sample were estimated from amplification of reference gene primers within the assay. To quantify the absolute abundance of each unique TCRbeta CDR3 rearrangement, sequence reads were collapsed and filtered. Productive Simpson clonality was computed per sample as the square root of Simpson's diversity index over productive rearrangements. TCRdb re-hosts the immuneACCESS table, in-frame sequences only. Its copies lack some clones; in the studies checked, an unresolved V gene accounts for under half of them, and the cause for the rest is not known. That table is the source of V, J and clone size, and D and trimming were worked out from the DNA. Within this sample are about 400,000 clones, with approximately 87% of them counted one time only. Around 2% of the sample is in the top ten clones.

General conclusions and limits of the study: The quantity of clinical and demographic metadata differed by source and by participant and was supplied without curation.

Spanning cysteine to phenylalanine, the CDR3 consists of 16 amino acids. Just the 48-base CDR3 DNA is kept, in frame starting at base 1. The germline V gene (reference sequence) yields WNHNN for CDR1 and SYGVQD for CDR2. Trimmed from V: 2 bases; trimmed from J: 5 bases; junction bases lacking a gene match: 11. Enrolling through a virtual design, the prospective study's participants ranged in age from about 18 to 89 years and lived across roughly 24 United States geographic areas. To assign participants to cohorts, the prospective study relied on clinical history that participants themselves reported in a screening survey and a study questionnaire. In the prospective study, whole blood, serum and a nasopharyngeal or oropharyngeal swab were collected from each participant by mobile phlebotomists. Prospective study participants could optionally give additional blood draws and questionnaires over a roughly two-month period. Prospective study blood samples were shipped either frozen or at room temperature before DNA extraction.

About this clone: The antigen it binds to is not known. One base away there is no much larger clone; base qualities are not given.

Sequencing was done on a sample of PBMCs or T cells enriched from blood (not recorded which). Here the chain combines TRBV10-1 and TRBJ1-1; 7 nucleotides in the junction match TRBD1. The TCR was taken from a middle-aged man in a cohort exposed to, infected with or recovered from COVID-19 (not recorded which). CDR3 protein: CASSEAPTGKGTEAFF. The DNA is TGCGCCAGCAGTGAGGCCCCGACAGGGAAGGGGACTGAAGCTTTCTTT.